These T cell receptor beta chains were read from a single sample in a study of immune evolution from preneoplasia to lung adenocarcinoma. Assay: immunoSEQ multiplex PCR; the TCRdb copy retains only in-frame clones and omits some. The table shows about 8,200 clones, with 75% to 85% occurring only once. Input material: FFPE adjacent normal lung tissue. These receptors all come from a person in their sixties or seventies with lung adenocarcinoma. CDR3s include the opening cysteine and the closing phenylalanine or tryptophan. A D gene is named only where the DNA matches it firmly. Some rows mark clone size as missing; the rest say once, few, many or name a class of expanded clone.

j_gene,d_gene,abundance,v_gene,CDR3aa,CDR3nt
TRBJ2-7,-,-,TRBV12-2,CASRVTKVRQCAYEQYF,TGTGCAAGTCGCGTTACCAAAGTACGACAGTGCGCCTACGAGCAGTACTTC
TRBJ2-7,TRBD2,-,TRBV5-4,CASSEAGGLSYEQYF,TGTGCCAGCAGCGAAGCGGGAGGCCTCTCCTACGAGCAGTACTTC
TRBJ1-1,TRBD1,-,TRBV4-1,CASSQDRGKFF,TGCGCCAGCAGCCAAGACAGGGGGAAGTTCTTT
TRBJ2-2,-,-,TRBV5-6,CASSYLRRGGELFF,TGTGCCAGCAGTTACCTCCGTCGGGGCGGGGAGCTGTTTTTT
TRBJ2-7,-,-,TRBV6-5,CASRTGSSFEQYF,TGTGCCAGCAGGACAGGTTCCTCGTTCGAGCAGTACTTC
TRBJ2-3,-,-,TRBV21-1,CASIQRCREDTQYF,TGTGCCAGCATCCAAAGATGTCGGGAAGATACGCAGTATTTT
TRBJ2-1,TRBD1,-,TRBV5-1,CASSHGQDYNEQFF,TGCGCCAGCAGTCACGGACAGGATTACAATGAGCAGTTCTTC
TRBJ2-7,-,-,TRBV6-5,CASSYIQGWNEQYF,TGTGCCAGCAGTTACATCCAGGGGTGGAACGAGCAGTACTTC
TRBJ1-1,-,-,TRBV7-6,CASSLAAGGTEAFF,TGTGCCAGCAGCTTAGCGGCGGGAGGGACTGAAGCTTTCTTT
TRBJ1-2,TRBD1,-,TRBV6-5,CASSLTGIYGYTF,TGTGCCAGCAGTCTGACAGGGATCTATGGCTACACCTTC
TRBJ1-2,-,-,TRBV7-9,CASSLTAGPYGYTF,TGTGCCAGCAGCTTAACGGCGGGTCCCTATGGCTACACCTTC
TRBJ2-5,TRBD1,-,TRBV29-1,CSVVRGNRGLGETQYF,TGCAGCGTTGTGAGAGGGAACAGGGGGCTCGGAGAGACCCAGTACTTC
TRBJ2-1,TRBD1,-,TRBV6-1,CASGFGQGNEQFF,TGTGCCAGCGGCTTCGGACAGGGCAATGAGCAGTTCTTC
TRBJ1-2,-,-,TRBV5-6,CASSLIGGFPNRNYGYTF,TGTGCCAGCAGCTTAATCGGGGGGTTCCCTAATAGAAACTATGGCTACACCTTC
TRBJ1-1,-,-,TRBV7-2,CASSLEYRTEAFF,TGTGCCAGCAGCTTAGAATACAGAACTGAAGCTTTCTTT
TRBJ1-1,-,-,TRBV6-6,CASRGRENTEAFF,TGTGCCAGCAGGGGCAGGGAGAACACTGAAGCTTTCTTT
TRBJ2-3,-,-,TRBV7-6,CASSPQVDTQYF,TGTGCCAGCAGCCCGCAAGTAGATACGCAGTATTTT
TRBJ1-5,-,-,TRBV2,CASSPQGSDQPQHF,TGTGCCAGCAGTCCCCAGGGGTCCGATCAGCCCCAGCATTTT
TRBJ1-1,TRBD1,-,TRBV27,CASSQLTMTGLNTEAFF,TGTGCCAGCAGTCAGCTGACTATGACAGGGCTGAACACTGAAGCTTTCTTT
TRBJ2-1,-,-,TRBV10-3,CAIRGTQVSADNNEQFF,TGTGCCATCAGGGGGACACAAGTCAGTGCAGACAACAATGAGCAGTTCTTC
TRBJ2-3,TRBD2,-,TRBV5-1,CASSSSGSQGTDTQYF,TGCGCCAGCAGCTCAAGCGGGAGTCAGGGAACAGATACGCAGTATTTT
TRBJ1-5,-,-,TRBV11-2,CASSETPYQPQHF,TGTGCCAGCAGCGAAACTCCATATCAGCCCCAGCATTTT
TRBJ2-5,TRBD2,-,TRBV5-6,CASSQNKRGWETQYF,TGTGCCAGCAGCCAAAATAAGCGGGGGTGGGAGACCCAGTACTTC
TRBJ1-4,-,-,TRBV28,CASSLGGSLKLFF,TGTGCCAGCAGTTTGGGAGGCAGTTTGAAACTGTTTTTT
TRBJ1-1,TRBD1,-,TRBV19,CASTEDRATEAFF,TGTGCCAGTACCGAAGACAGGGCAACTGAAGCTTTCTTT
TRBJ1-1,-,few,TRBV10-3,CAIRGDGLGTEAFF,TGTGCCATCCGTGGAGACGGCTTGGGGACTGAAGCTTTCTTT
TRBJ2-5,TRBD2,-,TRBV14,CASRSGNQETQYF,TGTGCCAGCAGAAGCGGGAATCAAGAGACCCAGTACTTC
TRBJ2-7,-,-,TRBV29-1,CSVELHSREQYF,TGCAGCGTTGAACTCCACAGTCGCGAGCAGTACTTC
TRBJ2-1,-,-,TRBV7-9,CASSLRGVNEQFF,TGTGCCAGCAGCTTAAGAGGTGTCAATGAGCAGTTCTTC
TRBJ1-5,-,-,TRBV2,CASSDPRGGDQPQHF,TGTGCCAGCAGTGACCCTCGGGGGGGGGATCAGCCCCAGCATTTT
TRBJ1-1,TRBD1,-,TRBV29-1,CSVEYLDRGDTEAFF,TGCAGCGTTGAATATTTGGACAGGGGAGACACTGAAGCTTTCTTT
TRBJ2-6,-,-,TRBV19,CASRQQVSGANVLTF,TGTGCCAGTAGACAACAAGTCTCTGGGGCCAACGTCCTGACTTTC
TRBJ1-3,-,-,TRBV23-1,CASSPNPYRVYGNTIYF,TGCGCCAGCAGTCCAAACCCGTACAGGGTATATGGAAACACCATATATTTT
TRBJ2-1,TRBD2,-,TRBV28,CASIGSGTSGYNEQFF,TGTGCCAGCATCGGTTCCGGGACTAGTGGGTACAATGAGCAGTTCTTC
TRBJ2-3,-,-,TRBV11-2,CASSFPSGNTQYF,TGTGCCAGCAGCTTCCCTTCAGGGAATACGCAGTATTTT
TRBJ2-7,TRBD1,few,TRBV27,CASRTQGAEFYEQYF,TGTGCCAGCAGGACACAGGGGGCTGAATTCTACGAGCAGTACTTC
TRBJ1-5,-,-,TRBV30,CAWRGEASNQPQHF,TGTGCCTGGAGAGGGGAGGCGAGCAATCAGCCCCAGCATTTT
TRBJ2-7,-,-,TRBV2,CASSADRSHFYEQYF,TGTGCCAGCAGTGCAGACAGATCCCACTTCTACGAGCAGTACTTC
TRBJ1-1,-,-,TRBV28,CASSLTRGGNTEAFF,TGTGCCAGCAGTTTAACCCGAGGGGGGAACACTGAAGCTTTCTTT
TRBJ1-1,-,-,TRBV10-3,CAISLGTTMNTEAFF,TGTGCCATCTCTTTAGGTACAACCATGAACACTGAAGCTTTCTTT
TRBJ1-1,-,-,TRBV2,CASKEGMNTEAFF,TGTGCCAGCAAGGAGGGAATGAACACTGAAGCTTTCTTT
TRBJ1-1,-,-,TRBV9,CASSTGQNTEAFF,TGTGCCAGCAGCACGGGACAGAACACTGAAGCTTTCTTT
TRBJ2-5,-,once,TRBV7-9,CASSLQETQYF,TGTGCCAGCAGCTTACAAGAGACCCAGTACTTC
TRBJ2-3,-,-,TRBV10-3,CAISGSSGDTDTQYF,TGTGCCATCAGTGGGTCCAGCGGAGACACAGATACGCAGTATTTT
TRBJ1-1,-,-,TRBV12-5,CASGGDSTNTEAFF,TGTGCTAGTGGGGGCGACAGTACCAACACTGAAGCTTTCTTT
TRBJ1-2,-,-,TRBV7-9,CASSLGNPVGRGYTF,TGTGCCAGCAGCTTAGGGAATCCCGTAGGTCGCGGCTACACCTTC
TRBJ2-1,TRBD2,few,TRBV6-5,CASSYQLAGMEQFF,TGTGCCAGCAGTTACCAGCTAGCGGGGATGGAGCAGTTCTTC